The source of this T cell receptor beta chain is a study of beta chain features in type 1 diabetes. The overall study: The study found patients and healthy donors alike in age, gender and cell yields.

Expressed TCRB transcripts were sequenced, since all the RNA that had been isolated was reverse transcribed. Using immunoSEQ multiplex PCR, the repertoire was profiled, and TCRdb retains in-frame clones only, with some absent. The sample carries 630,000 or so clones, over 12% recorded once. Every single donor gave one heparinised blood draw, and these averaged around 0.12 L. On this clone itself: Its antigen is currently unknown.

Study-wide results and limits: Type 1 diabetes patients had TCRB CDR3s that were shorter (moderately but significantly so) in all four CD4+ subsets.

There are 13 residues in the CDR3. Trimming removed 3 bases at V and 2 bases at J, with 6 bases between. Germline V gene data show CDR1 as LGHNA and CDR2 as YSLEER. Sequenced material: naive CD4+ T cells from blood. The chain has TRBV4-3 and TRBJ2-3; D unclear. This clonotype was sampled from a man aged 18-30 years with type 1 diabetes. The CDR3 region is CASSQQATDTQYF. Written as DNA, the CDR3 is TGCGCCAGCAGCCAGCAGGCCACAGATACGCAGTATTTT.